The 10 T cell receptor beta chains listed next were all sequenced from one sample in a study of blood T cell repertoires in COVID-19. The method was immunoSEQ multiplex PCR; TCRdb's version includes in-frame clones alone and lacks a portion of them. The sample lists about 190,000 clones; roughly 80% were seen once. The sequenced material came from peripheral blood. Every receptor here comes from a man between 60 and 75 years old with active or convalescent COVID-19.

This clone was observed once. The rearrangement links TRBV28 to TRBJ2-5; 7 bases are shared with TRBD1. J lost 4 bases, V lost 3 bases, and 8 bases had no gene match. The V gene's germline CDR1 is MDHEN and CDR2 SYDVKM. This CDR3 is built from 15 residues. In nucleotides, the CDR3 is TGTGCCAGCAGTTTCAAGGGGGCATGGGGAGAGACCCAGTACTTC. Translating it yields CASSFKGAWGETQYF.

This chain joins TRBV12-3 or TRBV12-4 and TRBJ2-7; a weak D match, TRBD1 (5 bases). The CDR3 loop spans 12 amino acids. The V gene lost 5 bases and the J gene lost 3 bases, with 8 bases spanning the gap. The CDR3 is CASSPTDYEQYF. Written as DNA, the CDR3 is TGTGCCAGCAGTCCGACAGACTACGAGCAGTACTTC.

The chain combines TRBV7-8 with TRBJ1-5, with TRBD1 matching over 7 bases. The CDR3 sequence is 16 residues long. The V and J ends lost 3 bases and 0 bases, in that order; junction bases with no gene match: 5. Germline-derived CDR1 and CDR2 are SGHVS and FQNEAQ. The DNA for the CDR3 is TGTGCCAGCAGCTTTGACGGGACAGATAGCAATCAGCCCCAGCATTTT. It translates to CASSFDGTDSNQPQHF.

The V call is TRBV27, the J call TRBJ2-1, with D possibly matching TRBD1 (5 bases). Germline CDR1 and CDR2: MNHEY and SMNVEV (reference sequence). The V end lost 5 bases, the J end lost 3 bases, and 17 bases lay between the germline ends. This CDR3 comprises 16 residues. DNA for the CDR3: TGTGCCAGCAGTCCGACTTTGGACACCCACTACAATGAGCAGTTCTTC. Its protein is CASSPTLDTHYNEQFF.

This rearrangement joins TRBV28 to TRBJ1-1, with 8 nucleotides matching TRBD1. V shed 5 bases, J shed 4 bases, and the junction held 6 bases outside the gene matches. Per germline, CDR1 MDHEN and CDR2 SYDVKM. The CDR3 consists of 14 residues. The CDR3 coding sequence is TGTGCCAGCAGTCCGAGGACAGGGAGCACTGAAGCTTTCTTT. This codes for CASSPRTGSTEAFF.

The V call is TRBV5-1, the J call TRBJ2-2; a weak D match, TRBD2 (5 bases). The CDR3 consists of 15 residues. CDR1 is SGHRS, CDR2 YFSETQ, per germline. The V end was cut by 3 bases, the J end by 3 bases, with 12 bases between. The CDR3 is CASSSKRGYTGELFF. The CDR3 DNA reads TGCGCCAGCAGCTCCAAAAGAGGGTACACCGGGGAGCTGTTTTTT.

The rearrangement joins TRBV4-2 to TRBJ2-1, with TRBD2 matching over 9 bases. Losses at the gene ends were 3 bases for V and 9 bases for J; bases not matched to a gene: 18. The CDR3 totals 18 residues. The germline gives CDR1 LGHNA, CDR2 YNFKEQ. The CDR3 nucleotides read TGTGCCAGCAGCCAGTATCGTCATCCAGCGGGAGGTAGTAGTGAGCAGTTCTTC. Protein sequence: CASSQYRHPAGGSSEQFF.

This rearrangement joins TRBV12-3 or TRBV12-4 to TRBJ2-5, with D uncertain. V was cut by 4 bases and J by 5 bases, with 8 bases left in between. This CDR3 has 12 amino acids. In nucleotides, the CDR3 is TGTGCCAGCAGTTACAGTTGGGAGACCCAGTACTTC. Its protein is CASSYSWETQYF.

This chain uses TRBV12-5 with TRBJ2-1; 8 nucleotides match TRBD1. The trim removed 2 bases at V and 3 bases at J, leaving 9 bases unmatched. CDR1 is LGHNT and CDR2 is FRNRAP in the germline V gene. CDR3 length: 17 amino acids. The CDR3 DNA is TGTGCTAGTGGTTTGAGGGTGGCAGGGGGCCTCTACAATGAGCAGTTCTTC. It encodes CASGLRVAGGLYNEQFF.

This clone was picked up a small number of times. The V gene is TRBV5-4, the J gene TRBJ2-7, with D maybe TRBD2 (6 bases). The V end lost 2 bases, the J end lost 2 bases, and 14 bases lay between the germline ends. CDR1 and CDR2 (germline): SGHNT, YYREEE (reference sequence). There are 15 residues in the CDR3. The CDR3 loop reads CASSFGLAPAYEQYF. In nucleotides, the CDR3 is TGTGCCAGCAGCTTCGGGCTAGCGCCCGCCTACGAGCAGTACTTC.